This is a list of T cell receptor beta chains from one sample in a study of blood T cells in healthy people across ages. TCRdb redid the calling of the 5' RACE reads with MiXCR, one entry per CDR3 protein. Among approximately 850,000 distinct CDR3 sequences listed, 40% to 50% were seen once. Sequenced: blood. The receptor set was obtained from a man aged 55 to 70 in good health. CDR3s include the opening cysteine and the closing phenylalanine or tryptophan. A D gene is named only where the DNA matches it firmly. Size values are once, few and many counts, or a class for expanded clones, and some rows have none.

v_gene: TRBV21-1; d_gene: .; abundance: .; j_gene: TRBJ2-7; CDR3nt: TGTGCCAGCAGCCCGGACGGGTGCTCCTACGAGCAGTACTTC; CDR3aa: CASSPDGCSYEQYF
v_gene: TRBV12-3/TRBV12-4; d_gene: .; abundance: .; j_gene: TRBJ2-3; CDR3nt: TGTGCCAGCAGCCCCAGGGGGGAGGATACGCAGTATTTT; CDR3aa: CASSPRGEDTQYF
v_gene: TRBV7-9; d_gene: .; abundance: many; j_gene: TRBJ2-1; CDR3nt: TGTGCCAGCAGCGCCGGGGGAACCTACAATGAGCAGTTCTTC; CDR3aa: CASSAGGTYNEQFF
v_gene: TRBV4-3; d_gene: TRBD2; abundance: many; j_gene: TRBJ2-7; CDR3nt: TGCGCCAGCAGCCAAGGGGTTAGCGGGGAAACTGCCTACGAGCAGTACTTC; CDR3aa: CASSQGVSGETAYEQYF
v_gene: TRBV13; d_gene: TRBD1; abundance: .; j_gene: TRBJ2-1; CDR3nt: TGTGCCAGCAGCTTCCAAGGGACAGGGAGAAGGGTCAATGAGCAGTTCTTC; CDR3aa: CASSFQGTGRRVNEQFF
v_gene: TRBV19; d_gene: .; abundance: .; j_gene: TRBJ2-3; CDR3nt: TGTGCCAGTAGTATAGTTGGTGGGGCCACAGATACGCAGTATTTT; CDR3aa: CASSIVGGATDTQYF
v_gene: TRBV20-1; d_gene: TRBD2; abundance: few; j_gene: TRBJ2-3; CDR3nt: TGCAGTGCATCCCACACCCTAGCGGGGGTCGCAGATACGCAGTATTTT; CDR3aa: CSASHTLAGVADTQYF
v_gene: TRBV4-1; d_gene: .; abundance: few; j_gene: TRBJ1-2; CDR3nt: TGCGCCAGCAGCCAAGAAAGGACGGTGGGCTACACCTTC; CDR3aa: CASSQERTVGYTF
v_gene: TRBV4-1; d_gene: TRBD1; abundance: few; j_gene: TRBJ2-7; CDR3nt: TGCGCCAGCAGCCAAGATCCCGCGACAGGGGACGAGCAGTACTTC; CDR3aa: CASSQDPATGDEQYF
v_gene: TRBV7-2; d_gene: .; abundance: .; j_gene: TRBJ2-1; CDR3nt: TGTGCCAGCACCCAAGCCGGGACACGCTCCTACAATGAGCAGTTCTTC; CDR3aa: CASTQAGTRSYNEQFF
v_gene: TRBV30; d_gene: .; abundance: .; j_gene: TRBJ2-2; CDR3nt: TGTGCCTGGAGAAACACCGGGGAGCTGTTTTTT; CDR3aa: CAWRNTGELFF
v_gene: TRBV7-2; d_gene: .; abundance: .; j_gene: TRBJ1-5; CDR3nt: TGTGCCAGCAGCTTAAAGTCAGGGTCGGAAAATCAGCCCCAGCATTTT; CDR3aa: CASSLKSGSENQPQHF
v_gene: TRBV7-2; d_gene: .; abundance: .; j_gene: TRBJ2-1; CDR3nt: TGTGCCAGCAGCTTAGCGGGGGCCACGCAAGAGACCCAGTTCTTC; CDR3aa: CASSLAGATQETQFF
v_gene: TRBV27; d_gene: TRBD1; abundance: .; j_gene: TRBJ1-2; CDR3nt: TGTGCCAGCAGTCCCGAGGACAGGGTCTATGGCTACACCTTC; CDR3aa: CASSPEDRVYGYTF
v_gene: TRBV11-2; d_gene: .; abundance: .; j_gene: TRBJ2-1; CDR3nt: TGTGCCAGCAGCTTAGAACAGAGGGGATACGAGCAGTTCTTC; CDR3aa: CASSLEQRGYEQFF
v_gene: TRBV6-5; d_gene: .; abundance: .; j_gene: TRBJ1-2; CDR3nt: TGTGCCAGCAGTTATAGACACCCAGACTATGGCTACACCTTC; CDR3aa: CASSYRHPDYGYTF
v_gene: TRBV15; d_gene: .; abundance: few; j_gene: TRBJ2-7; CDR3nt: TGTGCCACCAGCAGCGGGGGTAGGGGGCCCTCCTACGAGCAGTACTTC; CDR3aa: CATSSGGRGPSYEQYF
v_gene: TRBV20-1; d_gene: .; abundance: .; j_gene: TRBJ2-3; CDR3nt: TGCAGTGCTAGCAGGGACCACACAGATACGCAGTATTTT; CDR3aa: CSASRDHTDTQYF
v_gene: TRBV7-2; d_gene: .; abundance: .; j_gene: TRBJ2-5; CDR3nt: TGTGCCAGCAGCTCCTCGGGCAGGGCGGAGACCCAGTACTTC; CDR3aa: CASSSSGRAETQYF
v_gene: TRBV29-1; d_gene: .; abundance: .; j_gene: TRBJ2-1; CDR3nt: TGCAGCGCCCCCAGGGGCGGGAAAAGCTCCTACAATGAGCAGTTCTTC; CDR3aa: CSAPRGGKSSYNEQFF
v_gene: TRBV15; d_gene: TRBD2; abundance: few; j_gene: TRBJ2-1; CDR3nt: TGTGCCACCAGCACTAGCGGGGCCTACAATGAGCAGTTCTTC; CDR3aa: CATSTSGAYNEQFF
v_gene: TRBV9; d_gene: .; abundance: .; j_gene: TRBJ1-2; CDR3nt: TGTGCCAGCAGCGTAATGGGGCAGGGTAACTATGGCTACACCTTC; CDR3aa: CASSVMGQGNYGYTF
v_gene: TRBV18; d_gene: .; abundance: .; j_gene: TRBJ2-1; CDR3nt: TGTGCCAGCTCACCCGGGGATCGGCGCGATGAGCAGTTCTTC; CDR3aa: CASSPGDRRDEQFF
v_gene: TRBV5-6; d_gene: .; abundance: few; j_gene: TRBJ2-3; CDR3nt: TGTGCCAGCAGTTCTACATTTAGCACAGATACGCAGTATTTT; CDR3aa: CASSSTFSTDTQYF
v_gene: TRBV12-3/TRBV12-4; d_gene: .; abundance: .; j_gene: TRBJ2-5; CDR3nt: TGTGCCAGCAGTTTGAAAGGGTCCTCGGAGACCCAGTACTTC; CDR3aa: CASSLKGSSETQYF
v_gene: TRBV11-2; d_gene: TRBD1; abundance: .; j_gene: TRBJ2-3; CDR3nt: TGTGCCAGCAGCAAGGCCGCAGGGGGAGTCACAGATACGCAGTATTTT; CDR3aa: CASSKAAGGVTDTQYF
v_gene: TRBV7-8; d_gene: .; abundance: .; j_gene: TRBJ1-2; CDR3nt: TGTGCCAGCAGCCGTGCCGGACAGAAATATGGCTACACCTTC; CDR3aa: CASSRAGQKYGYTF
v_gene: TRBV21-1; d_gene: .; abundance: few; j_gene: TRBJ1-2; CDR3nt: TGTGCCACCAGATGGGACACAGACTATGGCTACACCTTC; CDR3aa: CATRWDTDYGYTF
v_gene: TRBV12-3/TRBV12-4; d_gene: TRBD1; abundance: few; j_gene: TRBJ2-1; CDR3nt: TGTGCCAGCAGCCCTACCCCAGGGACAGGGGAGTACAATGAGCAGTTCTTC; CDR3aa: CASSPTPGTGEYNEQFF
v_gene: TRBV5-5; d_gene: .; abundance: .; j_gene: TRBJ1-1; CDR3nt: TGTGCCAGCATGATTTGGGTGGTGAACACTGAAGCTTTCTTT; CDR3aa: CASMIWVVNTEAFF
v_gene: TRBV20-1; d_gene: .; abundance: .; j_gene: TRBJ2-7; CDR3nt: TGCAGTGCAACAGAGGGGCACTACTACGAGCAGTACTTC; CDR3aa: CSATEGHYYEQYF
v_gene: TRBV7-9; d_gene: TRBD1; abundance: .; j_gene: TRBJ1-1; CDR3nt: TGTGCCAGCAGCGTCGCGGGACAGGGCAGAGCTTTCTTT; CDR3aa: CASSVAGQGRAFF
v_gene: TRBV7-2; d_gene: TRBD1; abundance: few; j_gene: TRBJ2-7; CDR3nt: TGTGCCAGCAGCTCCCGGGACAGCTACTACGAGCAGTACTTC; CDR3aa: CASSSRDSYYEQYF
v_gene: TRBV6-5; d_gene: TRBD1; abundance: .; j_gene: TRBJ2-7; CDR3nt: TGTGCCAGCAGTTACTCGAGGGGACAGGGACGGAACGAGCAGTACTTC; CDR3aa: CASSYSRGQGRNEQYF
v_gene: TRBV20-1; d_gene: .; abundance: .; j_gene: TRBJ2-7; CDR3nt: TGCGGTGCGGCAAGGAGAGGTCCTCCCTACGAGCAGTACTTC; CDR3aa: CGAARRGPPYEQYF
v_gene: TRBV24-1; d_gene: .; abundance: .; j_gene: TRBJ2-7; CDR3nt: TGTGCCACCAGTGATGCCGGGACCCCCGACGACGAGCAGTACTTC; CDR3aa: CATSDAGTPDDEQYF
v_gene: TRBV7-2; d_gene: TRBD1; abundance: few; j_gene: TRBJ2-7; CDR3nt: TGTGCCAGCAGGCCTACCGGGACAGGGCTCCACGAGCAGTACTTC; CDR3aa: CASRPTGTGLHEQYF
v_gene: TRBV29-1; d_gene: .; abundance: .; j_gene: TRBJ2-7; CDR3nt: TGCAGCGTTGAAGAAATGAGGCCCCAAATATACAATGAGCAGTACTTC; CDR3aa: CSVEEMRPQIYNEQYF
v_gene: TRBV12-3/TRBV12-4; d_gene: .; abundance: .; j_gene: TRBJ2-7; CDR3nt: TGTGCCAGCAGTCACCCCGGACAGTCCTACGAGCAGTACTTC; CDR3aa: CASSHPGQSYEQYF
v_gene: TRBV6-5; d_gene: TRBD2; abundance: few; j_gene: TRBJ2-2; CDR3nt: TGTGCCAGCAGATCGGGACTAGCAACGAACACCGGGGAGCTGTTTTTT; CDR3aa: CASRSGLATNTGELFF
v_gene: TRBV20-1; d_gene: .; abundance: many; j_gene: TRBJ2-3; CDR3nt: TGCAGTGCTAGAAAAGGACCAAGCACAGATACGCAGTATTTT; CDR3aa: CSARKGPSTDTQYF
v_gene: TRBV10-3; d_gene: TRBD2; abundance: .; j_gene: TRBJ2-5; CDR3nt: TGTGCCGTCAGTGAAGAAGCGGGGGCAAATGAGCAGTACTTC; CDR3aa: CAVSEEAGANEQYF
v_gene: TRBV27; d_gene: .; abundance: .; j_gene: TRBJ2-1; CDR3nt: TGTGCCAGCAGGGTAGGGTGGAGTGGGAAAACCTACAATGAGCAGTTCTTC; CDR3aa: CASRVGWSGKTYNEQFF
v_gene: TRBV28; d_gene: .; abundance: few; j_gene: TRBJ2-5; CDR3nt: TGTGCCAGCTCTATAGTGGGGGGAGAGACCCAGTACTTC; CDR3aa: CASSIVGGETQYF
v_gene: TRBV5-1; d_gene: TRBD1; abundance: .; j_gene: TRBJ1-4; CDR3nt: TGCGCCAGCAGCCAGGGACAGGGTGCGGAAAAACTGTTTTTT; CDR3aa: CASSQGQGAEKLFF
v_gene: TRBV20-1; d_gene: TRBD1; abundance: .; j_gene: TRBJ1-3; CDR3nt: TGCAGTGCTGCTCCCCTGGGGACAGGGCGCTCTGGAAACACCATATATTTT; CDR3aa: CSAAPLGTGRSGNTIYF
v_gene: TRBV2; d_gene: .; abundance: few; j_gene: TRBJ2-7; CDR3nt: TGTGCCAGCAGAAAGGGACACCAAACGCCAACCTACGAGCAGTACTTC; CDR3aa: CASRKGHQTPTYEQYF
v_gene: TRBV5-1; d_gene: TRBD2; abundance: .; j_gene: TRBJ2-5; CDR3nt: TGCGCCAGCAGCCTGGGGAGCGGGGGGGCGAAGACCCAGTACTTC; CDR3aa: CASSLGSGGAKTQYF
v_gene: TRBV12-3/TRBV12-4; d_gene: .; abundance: many; j_gene: TRBJ1-1; CDR3nt: TGTGCCAGCAACGAGATCCGGAACACTGAAGCTTTCTTT; CDR3aa: CASNEIRNTEAFF